This T cell receptor beta chain was sequenced during a study of cytomegalovirus exposure and HLA in healthy donors. General study results and limits: Cytomegalovirus-associated status was assigned to 150 to 200 TCR beta chains. Rare TCR sequences dominated, though some public TCRs recurred in many donors. The classifier was said to identify cytomegalovirus status with high specificity and sensitivity.

The approximately 130-subject validation cohort, separate from the approximately 670-subject first cohort, included the donors. Some clones are missing from TCRdb's copy, which holds only in-frame ones; the method was immunoSEQ multiplex PCR. The sample carries about 240,000 clones, approximately 86% recorded once. A few counts support this clone. Its antigen is not known. The germline CDR1 and CDR2 sequences are SGHRS and YFSETQ. Trimming removed 5 bases at V and 0 bases at J, with 19 bases between. There are 17 residues in the CDR3. Sequencing was performed on PBMCs. This clonotype was obtained from a young woman in good health and CMV-seropositive. This rearrangement joins TRBV5-1 to TRBJ2-3, with a tentative D call TRBD1 (6 bases). CDR3 amino acids: CASRAQGPRLSTDTQYF. Here the CDR3 DNA reads TGCGCCAGCAGGGCCCAGGGGCCCCGCCTTAGCACAGATACGCAGTATTTT.